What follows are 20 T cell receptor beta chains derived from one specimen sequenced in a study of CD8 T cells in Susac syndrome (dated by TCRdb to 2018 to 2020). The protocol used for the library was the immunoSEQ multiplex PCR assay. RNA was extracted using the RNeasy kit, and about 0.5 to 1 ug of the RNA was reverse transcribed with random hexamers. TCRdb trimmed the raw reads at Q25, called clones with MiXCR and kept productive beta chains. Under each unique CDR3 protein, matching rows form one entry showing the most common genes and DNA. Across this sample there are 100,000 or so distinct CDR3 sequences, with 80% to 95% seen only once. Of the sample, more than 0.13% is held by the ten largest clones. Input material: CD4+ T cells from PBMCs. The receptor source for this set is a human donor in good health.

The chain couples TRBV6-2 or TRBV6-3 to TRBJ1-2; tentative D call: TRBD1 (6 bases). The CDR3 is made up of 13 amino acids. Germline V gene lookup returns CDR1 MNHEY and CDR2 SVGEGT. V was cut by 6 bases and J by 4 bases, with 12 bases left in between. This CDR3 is CASSPGQIYGYTF. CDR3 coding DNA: TGTGCCAGCAGCCCCGGACAGATCTATGGCTACACCTTC.

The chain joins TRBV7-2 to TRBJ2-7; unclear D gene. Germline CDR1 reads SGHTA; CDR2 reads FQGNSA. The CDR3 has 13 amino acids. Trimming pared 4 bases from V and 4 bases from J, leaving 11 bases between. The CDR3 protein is CASSSRPGYEQYF. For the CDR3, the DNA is TGTGCCAGCAGCTCCCGGCCTGGATACGAGCAGTACTTC.

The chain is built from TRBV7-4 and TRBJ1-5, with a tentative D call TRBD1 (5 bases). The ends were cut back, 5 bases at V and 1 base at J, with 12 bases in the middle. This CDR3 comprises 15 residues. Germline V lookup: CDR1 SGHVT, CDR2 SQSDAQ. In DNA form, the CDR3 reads TGTGCCAGCAGCCTCCTTGGGGGGAGCAATCAGCCCCAGCATTTT. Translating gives CASSLLGGSNQPQHF.

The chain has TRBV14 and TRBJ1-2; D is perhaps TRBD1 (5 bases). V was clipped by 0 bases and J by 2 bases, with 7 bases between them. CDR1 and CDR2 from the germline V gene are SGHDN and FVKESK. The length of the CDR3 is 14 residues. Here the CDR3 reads CASSQDRDNYGYTF. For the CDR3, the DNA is TGTGCCAGCAGCCAAGATCGGGACAACTATGGCTACACCTTC.

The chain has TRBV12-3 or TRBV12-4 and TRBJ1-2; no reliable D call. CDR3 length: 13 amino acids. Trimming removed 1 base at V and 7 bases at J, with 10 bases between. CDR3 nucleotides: TGTGCCAGCAGTTTAGGGCAATTGAGTGGCTACACCTTC. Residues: CASSLGQLSGYTF.

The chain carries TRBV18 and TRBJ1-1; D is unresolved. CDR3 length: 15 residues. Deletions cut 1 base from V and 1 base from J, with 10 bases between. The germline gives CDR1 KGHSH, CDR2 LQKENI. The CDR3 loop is CASSPQVGGNTEAFF. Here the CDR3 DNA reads TGTGCCAGCTCACCACAAGTGGGAGGGAACACTGAAGCTTTCTTT.

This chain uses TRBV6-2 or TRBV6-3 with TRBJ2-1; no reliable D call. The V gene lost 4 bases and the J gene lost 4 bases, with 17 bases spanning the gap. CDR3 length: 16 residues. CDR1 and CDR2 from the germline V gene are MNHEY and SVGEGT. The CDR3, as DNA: TGTGCCAGCAGTTCCATATACAGTATTGAATACAATGAGCAGTTCTTC. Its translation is CASSSIYSIEYNEQFF.

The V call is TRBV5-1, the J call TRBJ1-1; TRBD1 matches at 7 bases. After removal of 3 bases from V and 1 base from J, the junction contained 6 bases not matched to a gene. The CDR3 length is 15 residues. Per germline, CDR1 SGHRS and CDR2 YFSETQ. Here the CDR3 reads CASSSAGTANTEAFF. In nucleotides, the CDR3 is TGCGCCAGCAGCTCGGCCGGGACAGCGAACACTGAAGCTTTCTTT.

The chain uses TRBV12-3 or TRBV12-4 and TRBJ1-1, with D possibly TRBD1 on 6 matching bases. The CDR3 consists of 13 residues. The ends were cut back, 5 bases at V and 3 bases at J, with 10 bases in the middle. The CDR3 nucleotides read TGTGCCAGCAGTGTCAACAGGGACACTGAAGCTTTCTTT. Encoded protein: CASSVNRDTEAFF.

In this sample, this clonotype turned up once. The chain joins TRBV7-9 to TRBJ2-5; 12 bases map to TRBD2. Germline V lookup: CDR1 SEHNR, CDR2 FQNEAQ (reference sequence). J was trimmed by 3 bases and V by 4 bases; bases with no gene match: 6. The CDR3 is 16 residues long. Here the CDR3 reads CASSSGLAGYKETQYF. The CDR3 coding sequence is TGTGCCAGCAGCTCAGGACTAGCGGGATATAAAGAGACCCAGTACTTC.

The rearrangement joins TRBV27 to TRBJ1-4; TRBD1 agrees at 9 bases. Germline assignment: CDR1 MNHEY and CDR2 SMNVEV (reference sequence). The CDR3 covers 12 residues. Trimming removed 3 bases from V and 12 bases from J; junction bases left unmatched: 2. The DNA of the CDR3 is TGTGCCAGCAGTTTTGGGACAGGGCAACTGTTTTTT. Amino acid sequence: CASSFGTGQLFF. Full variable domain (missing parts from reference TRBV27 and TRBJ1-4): EAQVTQNPRYLITVTGKKLTVTCSQNMNHEYMSWYRQDPGLGLRQIYYSMNVEVTDKGDVPEGYKVSRKEKRNFPLILESPSPNQTSLYFCASSFGTGQLFFGSGTQLSVL.

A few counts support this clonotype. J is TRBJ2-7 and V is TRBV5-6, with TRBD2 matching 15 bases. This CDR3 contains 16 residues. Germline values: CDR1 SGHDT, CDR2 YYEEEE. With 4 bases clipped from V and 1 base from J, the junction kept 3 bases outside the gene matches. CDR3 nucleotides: TGTGCCAGCAGCCCCGGACTAGCGGGAGGGTCCTACGAGCAGTACTTC. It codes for CASSPGLAGGSYEQYF. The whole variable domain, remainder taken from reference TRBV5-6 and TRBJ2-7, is DAGVTQSPTHLIKTRGQQVTLRCSPKSGHDTVSWYQQALGQGPQFIFQYYEEEERQRGNFPDRFSGHQFPNYSSELNVNALLLGDSALYLCASSPGLAGGSYEQYFGPGTRLTVT.

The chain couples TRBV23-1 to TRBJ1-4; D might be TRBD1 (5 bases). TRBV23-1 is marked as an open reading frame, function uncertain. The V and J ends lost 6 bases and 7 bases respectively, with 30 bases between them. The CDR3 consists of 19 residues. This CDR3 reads CASRRCYGYRGDGSEKLFF. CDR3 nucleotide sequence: TGCGCCAGCAGGAGATGCTATGGATATAGGGGCGACGGTAGTGAAAAACTGTTTTTT.

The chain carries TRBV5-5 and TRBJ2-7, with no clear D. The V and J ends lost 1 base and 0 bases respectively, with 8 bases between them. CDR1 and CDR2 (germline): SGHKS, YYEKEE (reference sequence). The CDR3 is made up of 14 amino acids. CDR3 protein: CASSLLGTSYEQYF. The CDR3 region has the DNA TGTGCCAGCAGCTTGTTGGGTACCTCCTACGAGCAGTACTTC. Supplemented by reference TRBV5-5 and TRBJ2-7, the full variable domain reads DAGVTQSPTHLIKTRGQQVTLRCSPISGHKSVSWYQQVLGQGPQFIFQYYEKEERGRGNFPDRFSARQFPNYSSELNVNALLLGDSALYLCASSLLGTSYEQYFGPGTRLTVT.

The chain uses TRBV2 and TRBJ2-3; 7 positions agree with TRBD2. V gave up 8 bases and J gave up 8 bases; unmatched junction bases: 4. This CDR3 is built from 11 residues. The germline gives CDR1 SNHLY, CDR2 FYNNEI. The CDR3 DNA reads TGTGCCAGCCATCGGGAGGTTACGCAGTATTTT. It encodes CASHREVTQYF. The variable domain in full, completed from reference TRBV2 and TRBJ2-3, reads EPEVTQTPSHQVTQMGQEVILRCVPISNHLYFYWYRQILGQKVEFLVSFYNNEISEKSEIFDDQFSVERPDGSNFTLKIRSTKLEDSAMYFCASHREVTQYFGPGTRLTVL.

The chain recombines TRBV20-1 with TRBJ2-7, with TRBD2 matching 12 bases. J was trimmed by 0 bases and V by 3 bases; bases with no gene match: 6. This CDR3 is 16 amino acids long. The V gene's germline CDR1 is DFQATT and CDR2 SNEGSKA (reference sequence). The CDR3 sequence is CSARGRLAGVSYEQYF. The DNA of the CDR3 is TGCAGTGCTAGGGGACGACTAGCGGGAGTCTCCTACGAGCAGTACTTC.

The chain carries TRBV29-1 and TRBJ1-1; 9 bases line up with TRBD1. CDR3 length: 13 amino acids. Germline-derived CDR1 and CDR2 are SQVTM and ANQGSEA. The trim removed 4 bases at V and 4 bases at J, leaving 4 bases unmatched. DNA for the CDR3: TGCAGCGTTGGGGGGACAGGGACCACTGAAGCTTTCTTT. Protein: CSVGGTGTTEAFF.

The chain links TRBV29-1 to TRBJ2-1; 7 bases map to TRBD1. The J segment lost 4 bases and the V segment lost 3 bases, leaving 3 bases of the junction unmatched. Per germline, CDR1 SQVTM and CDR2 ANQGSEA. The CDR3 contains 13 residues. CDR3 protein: CSVEPGQYNEQFF. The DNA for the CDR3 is TGCAGCGTTGAGCCGGGACAGTACAATGAGCAGTTCTTC.

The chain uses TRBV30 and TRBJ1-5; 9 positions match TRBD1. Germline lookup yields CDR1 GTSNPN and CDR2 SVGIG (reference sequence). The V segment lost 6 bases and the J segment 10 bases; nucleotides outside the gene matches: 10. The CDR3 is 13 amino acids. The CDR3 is CACSPGTGIPQHF. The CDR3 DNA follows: TGTGCCTGCAGTCCCGGGACAGGGATTCCCCAGCATTTT.

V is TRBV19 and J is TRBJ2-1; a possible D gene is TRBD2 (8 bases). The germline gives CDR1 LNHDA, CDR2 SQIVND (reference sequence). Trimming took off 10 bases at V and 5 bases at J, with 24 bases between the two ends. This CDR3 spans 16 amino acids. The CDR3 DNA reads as TGTGCCATTTATAGGGGGCGGGTAGCGGGGAACAATGAGCAGTTCTTC. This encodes CAIYRGRVAGNNEQFF. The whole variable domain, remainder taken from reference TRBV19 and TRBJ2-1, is DGGITQSPKYLFRKEGQNVTLSCEQNLNHDAMYWYRQDPGQGLRLIYYSQIVNDFQKGDIAEGYSVSREKKESFPLTVTSAQKNPTAFYLCAIYRGRVAGNNEQFFGPGTRLTVL.